This T cell receptor (beta chain) was identified during a study of spatial heterogeneity in lung cancer. Study as a whole: Unique TCR and UMI combinations averaged more than ten appearances each in raw reads.

Study-wide findings and caveats: Tracking of tumor mutation counts was seen in expanded intratumoral alpha and beta TCR counts. Tumor T cell coverage was estimated at roughly 7% for alpha and roughly 14% for beta chains.

TCRdb fed the 5' RACE reads into MiXCR, producing one record per CDR3 protein. The sample comprises about 17,000 distinct CDR3 sequences, about 6.3% of which are singletons, and 5.5% to 8% rests with the top ten. Time point indicated: sample taken at primary tumor resection. Whole RNA was taken from tumor, nontumor lung or frozen PBMC; it was then sequenced unsorted. Unmatched junction bases numbered 5, after V lost 6 bases and J lost 2 bases. The CDR3 runs 15 residues. This clonotype was seen repeatedly, ten times or more. Its antigen is as yet unknown. This beta chain slipped into a library made for alpha chains as a stray read, so its size is not meaningful.

The origin of this receptor is a male donor with early-stage non-small cell lung cancer. The chain joins TRBV12-3 or TRBV12-4 to TRBJ2-7; 12 positions agree with TRBD1. The source was lung tumor tissue, collected at surgery. CDR3 DNA sequence: TGTGCCAGCAGGGGGACAGGGGGCGCAGCCTACGAGCAGTACTTC. Translation gives CASRGTGGAAYEQYF.